This TCR beta chain emerged from a study of T cell repertoires in cytomegalovirus infection. For the study at large: CMV infection plus the matching HLA type was flagged by public TCR beta signatures. General study results and limits: HLA-C-restricted TCR beta clonotypes specific for CMV led the ex vivo response. Cumulative public TCR beta family frequency identified carriers of CMV plus the relevant HLA.

This clonotype was observed many times. The antigen is undetermined. Germline lookup yields CDR1 LGHNT and CDR2 FRNRAP. The length of the CDR3 is 18 residues. Trimming removed 6 bases from V and 1 base from J; junction bases left unmatched: 11. TCRdb re-derived calls from the reads in MiXCR, one entry per CDR3 protein. The sample carries approximately 550,000 distinct CDR3 sequences, 16% recorded once. This clonotype was obtained from a human donor in good health (CMV status not recorded). Some clones in this sample may be carry-over from other donors' samples. Sequenced: CD8+ T cells from PBMCs. This chain links TRBV12-5 with TRBJ2-3; 12 bases align to TRBD2. CDR3 protein: CASGTSGGLNLGTDTQYF. The CDR3 region has the DNA TGTGCTAGTGGCACTAGCGGGGGGCTCAACTTGGGCACAGATACGCAGTATTTT.